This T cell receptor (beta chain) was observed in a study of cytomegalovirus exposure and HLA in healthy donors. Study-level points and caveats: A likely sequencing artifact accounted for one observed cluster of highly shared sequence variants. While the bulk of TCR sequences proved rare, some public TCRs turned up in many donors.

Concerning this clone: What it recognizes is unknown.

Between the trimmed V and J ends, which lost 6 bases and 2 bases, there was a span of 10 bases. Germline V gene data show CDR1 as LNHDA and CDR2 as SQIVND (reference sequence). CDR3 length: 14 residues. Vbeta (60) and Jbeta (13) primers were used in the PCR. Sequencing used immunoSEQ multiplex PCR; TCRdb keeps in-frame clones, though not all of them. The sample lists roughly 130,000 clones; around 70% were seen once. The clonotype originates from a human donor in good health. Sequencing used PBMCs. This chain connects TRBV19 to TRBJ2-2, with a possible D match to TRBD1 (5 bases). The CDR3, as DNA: TGTGCCAGTAGGAGGCAGGGAAACACCGGGGAGCTGTTTTTT. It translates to CASRRQGNTGELFF. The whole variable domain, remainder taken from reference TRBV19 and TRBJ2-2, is DGGITQSPKYLFRKEGQNVTLSCEQNLNHDAMYWYRQDPGQGLRLIYYSQIVNDFQKGDIAEGYSVSREKKESFPLTVTSAQKNPTAFYLCASRRQGNTGELFFGEGSRLTVL.